This paragraph reports one T cell receptor (beta chain). The target antigen is unknown. The data were obtained in a study of graft-versus-host responses after intestinal transplantation. General study points: Among recipient marrow samples, GvH clones were found; some appeared first in ileum or blood. Allografts of one patient group, those with graft-donor T cell macrochimerism, had high graft-versus-host to host-versus-graft clonal ratios.

Method: immunoSEQ multiplex PCR; TCRdb's copy keeps in-frame clones and lacks some. The table records 20,000 to 25,000 clones, approximately 93% of them present only once. Trimming shortened V by 5 bases and J by 5 bases, and 17 bases separated the two germline ends. CDR1 and CDR2 from the germline V gene are SGHAT and FQDESV (reference sequence). The CDR3 length is 15 residues. The chain combines TRBV11-1 with TRBJ2-3, with D perhaps matching TRBD1 or TRBD2 (6 bases each). The clonotype was recovered from a human patient who received an intestinal transplant, so some T cells may come from the graft donor. The source was PBMCs, collected 156 days after intestinal transplant. CDR3 nucleotides: TGTGCCAGCAGCCGAGGAGGGGGAGTGAGAGATACGCAGTATTTT. Protein sequence: CASSRGGGVRDTQYF.